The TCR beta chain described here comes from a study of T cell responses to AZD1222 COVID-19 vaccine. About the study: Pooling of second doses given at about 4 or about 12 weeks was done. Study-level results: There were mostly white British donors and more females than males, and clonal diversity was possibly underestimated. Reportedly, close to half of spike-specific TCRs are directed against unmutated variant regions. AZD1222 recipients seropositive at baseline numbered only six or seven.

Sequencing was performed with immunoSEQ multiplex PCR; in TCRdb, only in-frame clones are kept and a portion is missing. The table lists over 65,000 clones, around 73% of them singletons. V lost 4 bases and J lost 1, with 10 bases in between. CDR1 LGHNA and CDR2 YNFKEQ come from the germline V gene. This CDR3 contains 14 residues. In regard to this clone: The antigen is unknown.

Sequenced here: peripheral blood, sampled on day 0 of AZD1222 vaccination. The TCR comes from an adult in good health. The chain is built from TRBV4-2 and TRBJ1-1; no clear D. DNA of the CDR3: TGTGCCAGCAGCCGCGGCGAAGGGAACACTGAAGCTTTCTTT. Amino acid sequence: CASSRGEGNTEAFF.